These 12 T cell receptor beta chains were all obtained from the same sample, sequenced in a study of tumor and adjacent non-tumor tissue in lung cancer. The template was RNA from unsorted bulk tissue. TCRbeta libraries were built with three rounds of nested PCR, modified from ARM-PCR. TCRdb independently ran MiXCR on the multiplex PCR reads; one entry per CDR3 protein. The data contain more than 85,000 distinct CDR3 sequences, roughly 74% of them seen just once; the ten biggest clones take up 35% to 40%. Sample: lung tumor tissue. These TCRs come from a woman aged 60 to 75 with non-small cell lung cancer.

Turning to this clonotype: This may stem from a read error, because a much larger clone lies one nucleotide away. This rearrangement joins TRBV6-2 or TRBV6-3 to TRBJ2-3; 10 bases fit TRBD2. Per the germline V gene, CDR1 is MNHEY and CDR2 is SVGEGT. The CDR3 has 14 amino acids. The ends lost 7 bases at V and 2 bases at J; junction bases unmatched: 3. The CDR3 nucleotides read TGTGCCAGCACGGGACTAGCGTACACAGATACGCAGTATTTT. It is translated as CASTGLAYTDTQYF.

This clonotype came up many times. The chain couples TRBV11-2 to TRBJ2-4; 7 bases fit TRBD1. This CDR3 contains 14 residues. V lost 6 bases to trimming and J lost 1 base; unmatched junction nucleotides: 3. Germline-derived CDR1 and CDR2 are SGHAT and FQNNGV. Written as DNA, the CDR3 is TGTGCCAGCAGTCAGACAGGGGCCAAAAACATTCAGTACTTC. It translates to CASSQTGAKNIQYF.

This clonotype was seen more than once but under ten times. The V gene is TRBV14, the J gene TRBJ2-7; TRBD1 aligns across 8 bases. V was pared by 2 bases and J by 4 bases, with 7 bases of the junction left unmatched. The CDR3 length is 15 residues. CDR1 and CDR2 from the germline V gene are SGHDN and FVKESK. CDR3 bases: TGTGCCAGCAGCCAACGACAGGGGCGTCCTTACGAGCAGTACTTC. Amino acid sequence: CASSQRQGRPYEQYF.

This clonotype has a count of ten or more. The CDR3 DNA follows: TGTGCCAGCAGTGACAGGGGGGCCTACAATGAGCAGTTCTTC. Translating gives CASSDRGAYNEQFF. This chain connects TRBV6-1 to TRBJ2-1; the D gene is possibly TRBD1 (7 bases). Trimming took 3 bases from V and 2 from J, leaving 8 bases between them. Germline V gene lookup returns CDR1 MNHNS and CDR2 SASEGT. This CDR3 is built from 14 residues.

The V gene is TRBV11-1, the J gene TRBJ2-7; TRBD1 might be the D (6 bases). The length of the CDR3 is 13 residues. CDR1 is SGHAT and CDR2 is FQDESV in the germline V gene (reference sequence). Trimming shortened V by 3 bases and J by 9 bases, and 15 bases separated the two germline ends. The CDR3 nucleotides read TGTGCCAGCAGCTTCTTATTCAGGGGCGGGCAGTACTTC. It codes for CASSFLFRGGQYF. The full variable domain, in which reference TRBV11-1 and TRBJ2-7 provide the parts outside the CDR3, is EAEVAQSPRYKITEKSQAVAFWCDPISGHATLYWYRQILGQGPELLVQFQDESVVDDSQLPKDRFSAERLKGVDSTLKIQPAELGDSAMYLCASSFLFRGGQYFGPGTRLTVT.

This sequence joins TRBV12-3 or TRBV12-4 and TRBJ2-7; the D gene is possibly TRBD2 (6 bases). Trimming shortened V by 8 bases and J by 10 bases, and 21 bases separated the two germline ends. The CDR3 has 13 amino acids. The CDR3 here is CASLGGRSYKQYF. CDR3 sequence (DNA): TGTGCCAGCCTTGGGGGGAGATCCTACAAACAGTACTTC.

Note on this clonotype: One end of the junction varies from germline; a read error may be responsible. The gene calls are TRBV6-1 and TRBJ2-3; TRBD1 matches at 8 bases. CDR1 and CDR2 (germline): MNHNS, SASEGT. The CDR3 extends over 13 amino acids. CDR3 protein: CASSGQGRDTRYF. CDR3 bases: TGTGCCAGTAGTGGACAGGGCCGAGATACGCGGTATTTT.

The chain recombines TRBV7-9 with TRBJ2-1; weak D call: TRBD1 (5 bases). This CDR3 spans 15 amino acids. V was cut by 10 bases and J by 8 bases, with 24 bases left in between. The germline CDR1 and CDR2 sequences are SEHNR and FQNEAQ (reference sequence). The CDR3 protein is CATRVKRAGSDEQFF. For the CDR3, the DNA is TGTGCCACCAGGGTTAAAAGGGCAGGGTCGGATGAGCAGTTCTTC.

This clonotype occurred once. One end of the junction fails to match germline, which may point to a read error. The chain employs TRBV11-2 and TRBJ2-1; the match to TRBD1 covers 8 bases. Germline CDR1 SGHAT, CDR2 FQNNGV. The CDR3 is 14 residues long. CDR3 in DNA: TGTGCTAGCAGATTAGTGACAGGGGTCTTAAGTAAGTTCTTC. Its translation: CASRLVTGVLSKFF.

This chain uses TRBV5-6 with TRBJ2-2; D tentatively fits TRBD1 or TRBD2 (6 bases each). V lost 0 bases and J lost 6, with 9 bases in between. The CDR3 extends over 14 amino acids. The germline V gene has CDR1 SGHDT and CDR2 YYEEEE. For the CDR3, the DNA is TGTGCCAGCAGCTTGGCGGAGGGGGCCGGGGAGCTGTTTTTT. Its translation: CASSLAEGAGELFF.

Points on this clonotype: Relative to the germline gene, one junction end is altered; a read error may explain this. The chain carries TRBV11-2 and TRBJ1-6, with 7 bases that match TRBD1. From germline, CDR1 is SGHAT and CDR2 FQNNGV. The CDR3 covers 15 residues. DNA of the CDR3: TGTGCCAGCAGCTTAGATATTGCAGGGGGTACACCACTCGACTTT. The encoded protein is CASSLDIAGGTPLDF.

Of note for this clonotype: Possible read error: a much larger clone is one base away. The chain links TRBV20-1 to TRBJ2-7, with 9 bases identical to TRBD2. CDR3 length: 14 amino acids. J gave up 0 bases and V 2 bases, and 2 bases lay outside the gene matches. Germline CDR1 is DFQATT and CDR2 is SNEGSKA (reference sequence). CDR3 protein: CSARSSGTSYEQYF. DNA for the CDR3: TGCAGTGCTAGATCTAGCGGGACCTCCTACGAGCAGTACTTC.